This TCR beta chain is drawn from a study of shared clonotypes between healthy human individuals. The authors distributed each subset's genomic DNA evenly over several immunoSEQ plates. Sequencing was performed with immunoSEQ multiplex PCR; in TCRdb, only in-frame clones are kept and a portion is missing. The sample holds some 2,000,000 clones, approximately 94% seen once. V lost 5 bases, J lost 3 bases, and 4 bases stayed unmatched. Germline V lookup: CDR1 MGHRA, CDR2 YSYEKL. This CDR3 contains 13 residues. CD8 cells classed as naive were CD45RO-negative and positively selected for CCR7, excluding terminally differentiated effector memory CD45RA+ cells. Worth noting for this clone: Other DNA sequences from this sample encode an identical CDR3 as well.

The J gene is TRBJ2-7, the V gene TRBV4-1, with 7 bases fitting TRBD1. The sequenced material came from naive CD8+ T cells sorted from blood. The clonotype comes from a man aged 18 to 29 in good health. The CDR3 region has the DNA TGCGCCAGCAGCTACCGGGACAGCTACGAGCAGTACTTC. Its protein product is CASSYRDSYEQYF.